The rows below give T cell receptor beta chains drawn from one sample of a study of identical twins. Each CDR3 protein is one row after TCRdb ran MiXCR on the 5' RACE reads. Among 450,000 to 600,000 distinct CDR3 sequences listed, about a fifth were seen once. A further study also used this sample, focusing on yellow fever vaccine responses in identical twins.

The sequencing sample was made of CD4+ T cells sorted from blood. These receptor sequences come from a woman aged 18-29 years in good health. Each CDR3 is given with its conserved first and last residue. A D gene is named only where the DNA matches it firmly. Size is stated for part of the rows, as once, few or many counts, or as a class when the clone is expanded.

J gene,D gene,clone size,V gene,CDR3 protein,CDR3 DNA
TRBJ2-1,TRBD1,-,TRBV20-1,CSARVGQVGFF,TGCAGTGCTAGAGTGGGACAGGTCGGGTTCTTC
TRBJ2-2,-,-,TRBV27,CASSLSVANTGELFF,TGTGCCAGCAGTTTATCTGTCGCGAACACCGGGGAGCTGTTTTTT
TRBJ2-5,-,-,TRBV19,CASSTAGTRETQYF,TGTGCCAGTAGTACCGCCGGGACCAGAGAGACCCAGTACTTC
TRBJ2-1,TRBD1,few,TRBV24-1,CATRKQGATGVDEQFF,TGTGCCACCAGGAAACAGGGGGCAACGGGAGTAGATGAGCAGTTCTTC
TRBJ2-3,-,-,TRBV29-1,CSGGEMGSDTQYF,TGCAGCGGCGGGGAAATGGGATCAGATACGCAGTATTTT
TRBJ1-1,TRBD1,-,TRBV10-3,CAISVSRGQGFVGEAFF,TGTGCCATCAGCGTGAGTCGGGGACAGGGGTTTGTTGGTGAAGCTTTCTTT
TRBJ2-3,TRBD2,-,TRBV20-1,CSAQLAGDMGTQYF,TGCAGTGCCCAACTAGCGGGAGATATGGGTACGCAGTATTTT
TRBJ2-2,TRBD1,-,TRBV7-9,CASRGQGVTGELFF,TGTGCCAGCAGGGGACAGGGGGTAACCGGGGAGCTGTTTTTT
TRBJ2-1,TRBD2,few,TRBV12-3/TRBV12-4,CASSLRTRYNEQFF,TGTGCCAGCAGTTTGCGGACTAGATACAATGAGCAGTTCTTC
TRBJ1-6,-,few,TRBV4-1,CASSRQENNSPLHF,TGCGCCAGCAGCCGACAGGAGAATAATTCACCCCTCCACTTT
TRBJ2-1,-,many,TRBV12-3/TRBV12-4,CASSLVGYNEQFF,TGTGCCAGCAGTTTGGTGGGTTACAATGAGCAGTTCTTC
TRBJ2-3,-,-,TRBV11-3,CASGRTTTDTQYF,TGTGCCAGCGGCAGGACCACCACAGATACGCAGTATTTT
TRBJ2-3,-,-,TRBV5-1,CASSQGEAKDTQYF,TGCGCCAGCAGCCAAGGGGAGGCGAAAGATACGCAGTATTTT
TRBJ1-4,TRBD1,few,TRBV7-8,CASSQWTGPATNEKLFF,TGTGCCAGCAGCCAGTGGACAGGGCCAGCAACTAATGAAAAACTGTTTTTT
TRBJ2-3,TRBD2,-,TRBV20-1,CSASLASGPTDTQYF,TGCAGTGCTAGTTTGGCTAGCGGGCCTACAGATACGCAGTATTTT
TRBJ2-1,TRBD2,once,TRBV6-1,CASTHVGSGRHEQFF,TGTGCCAGCACCCATGTAGGTAGCGGGAGACATGAGCAGTTCTTC
TRBJ2-3,-,few,TRBV5-1,CASRITVADTQYF,TGCGCCAGCAGAATAACAGTGGCAGATACGCAGTATTTT
TRBJ1-2,TRBD1,few,TRBV5-1,CASSAGGEGAGGYTF,TGCGCCAGCAGCGCCGGAGGGGAGGGGGCCGGCGGCTACACCTTC
TRBJ2-5,-,-,TRBV3-1,CASSQLTSGETQYF,TGTGCCAGCAGCCAATTGACCAGCGGAGAGACCCAGTACTTC
TRBJ2-5,TRBD2,few,TRBV12-3/TRBV12-4,CASTETSGGSETQYF,TGTGCCAGCACAGAGACTAGCGGGGGTTCAGAGACCCAGTACTTC
TRBJ2-1,-,few,TRBV2,CASSEARALKGTNNEQFF,TGTGCCAGCAGTGAAGCCCGGGCCCTAAAGGGGACCAACAATGAGCAGTTCTTC
TRBJ2-1,TRBD2,-,TRBV10-3,CAIGGLAGARHEQFF,TGTGCCATAGGGGGACTAGCTGGGGCTAGGCATGAGCAGTTCTTC
TRBJ2-2,TRBD1,few,TRBV6-1,CASTPSRGQGHGELFF,TGTGCCAGCACCCCCTCCCGGGGACAGGGTCACGGGGAGCTGTTTTTT
TRBJ2-2,TRBD1,-,TRBV20-1,CSARQTGGLYNTGELFF,TGCAGTGCCCGCCAGACAGGGGGCCTTTATAACACCGGGGAGCTGTTTTTT
TRBJ2-3,TRBD2,-,TRBV7-2,CASSIGLARTDTQYF,TGTGCCAGCAGCATCGGACTAGCGAGGACAGATACGCAGTATTTT
TRBJ2-7,TRBD2,few,TRBV7-9,CASSLTGTSSYEQYF,TGTGCCAGCAGCTTAACCGGGACTAGCTCCTACGAGCAGTACTTC